This entry is about one T cell receptor (beta chain). Its matching antigen is unknown. In germline, CDR1 is MNHEY, CDR2 SVGAGI. The ends lost 2 bases at V and 7 bases at J; junction bases unmatched: 5. The CDR3 consists of 15 residues. These data are taken from a study of cytomegalovirus exposure and HLA in healthy donors. Overall study context: HLA-typed donors contributed about 85 million unique TCRs, which were held in an early data release.

Broader study findings: Fewer than 20,000 TCR beta sequences were associated with HLA alleles at 0.05 false discovery rate in a later analysis. The study listed under 200 cytomegalovirus-associated TCR beta chains. TCR beta V- and J-gene trimming, according to a later analysis, was linked to a missense DCLRE1C variant.

This PCR relied on a set of 60 Vbeta primers and 13 Jbeta primers. Libraries were prepared by immunoSEQ multiplex PCR; TCRdb keeps only in-frame clonotypes and omits some of them. The data show some 140,000 clones, around 79% seen once. The sample taken for sequencing was PBMCs. This TCR was recovered from a man between 18 and 35 years old in good health and CMV-seronegative. V gene TRBV6-5 combines with J gene TRBJ2-2, with TRBD1 matching 9 bases. CDR3 amino acids: CASSYATGGIGELFF. CDR3 in DNA: TGTGCCAGCAGTTACGCGACAGGGGGTATCGGGGAGCTGTTTTTT.